This entry concerns a single T cell receptor beta chain. The sample comes from a study of sequential checkpoint blockade in melanoma. Study background: Patients were randomized 1:1 to nivolumab-then-ipilimumab or ipilimumab-then-nivolumab first-line. Both treatment sequences were followed by maintenance nivolumab.

Profiled with immunoSEQ multiplex PCR; TCRdb holds only in-frame clones, not every one. Of over 8,000 clones listed, 90% are singletons. Treatment denoted: randomized to nivolumab then ipilimumab (arm A) or the reverse (arm B). Patients had received no earlier DNA-damaging chemotherapy. The junction had 13 bases not matched to a gene; V was cut back by 8 bases and J by 6 bases. Germline V gives CDR1 SGHTA, CDR2 FQGTGA. CDR3 size: 15 residues. The chain couples TRBV7-3 to TRBJ1-5; TRBD1 matches at 7 bases. This clonotype was obtained from a human donor with melanoma. This material consisted of CD8+ T cells sorted from blood (inferred from file names), taken from a patient given nivolumab and ipilimumab in sequence. DNA of the CDR3: TGTGCCAGCGGGGGGAGACAGGGTGGGGGTCAGCCCCAGCATTTT. Its translation is CASGGRQGGGQPQHF.